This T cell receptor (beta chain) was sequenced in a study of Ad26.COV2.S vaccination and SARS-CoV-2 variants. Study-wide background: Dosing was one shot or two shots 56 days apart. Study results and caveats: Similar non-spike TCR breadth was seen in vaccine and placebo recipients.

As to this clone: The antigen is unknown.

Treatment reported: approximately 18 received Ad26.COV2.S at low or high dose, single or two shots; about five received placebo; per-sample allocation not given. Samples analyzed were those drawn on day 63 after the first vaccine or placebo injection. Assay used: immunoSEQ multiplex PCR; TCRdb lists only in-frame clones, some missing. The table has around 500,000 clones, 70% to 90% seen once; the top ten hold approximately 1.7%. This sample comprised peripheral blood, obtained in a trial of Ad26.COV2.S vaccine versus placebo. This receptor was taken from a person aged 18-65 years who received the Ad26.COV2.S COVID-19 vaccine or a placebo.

CDR3 DNA: TGTGCCACCAGCGAGGGACTAGCGGGCTCCACAGATACGCAGTATTTT. Protein sequence: CATSEGLAGSTDTQYF. This rearrangement joins TRBV24-1 to TRBJ2-3; 12 bases are a match to TRBD2. The germline CDR1 and CDR2 sequences are KGHDR and SFDVKD. Germline trimming cut 7 bases from V and 2 bases from J; bases unmatched to any gene: 6. The CDR3 consists of 16 residues.